This TCR beta chain was retrieved from a study of T cells in Graves' hyperthyroidism and ophthalmopathy. There were TCR beta CDR3 regions amplified from RNA transcripts. The primer set for the first-round RT-PCR of the TCR CDR3 was HTBI. TCRdb re-called the multiplex PCR reads through MiXCR, storing one row per CDR3 protein. The sample lists 500,000 to 650,000 distinct CDR3 sequences, around 15% occurring once. CDR1 and CDR2 (germline): MDHEN, SYDVKM. This CDR3 has 14 residues. The junction had 5 bases not matched to a gene; V was cut back by 3 bases and J by 6 bases. The origin of this receptor is a woman in her 40s with Graves' hyperthyroidism. V usage is TRBV28 and J usage is TRBJ2-7, with 10 nucleotides matching TRBD2. The sample taken for sequencing was blood. The CDR3 bases are TGTGCCAGCAGTTTGCCGGGACTAGCGACCGAGCAGTACTTC. This gives the protein CASSLPGLATEQYF. The whole variable domain, remainder taken from reference TRBV28 and TRBJ2-7, is DVKVTQSSRYLVKRTGEKVFLECVQDMDHENMFWYRQDPGLGLRLIYFSYDVKMKEKGDIPEGYSVSREKKERFSLILESASTNQTSMYLCASSLPGLATEQYFGPGTRLTVT.